The present T cell receptor beta chain was sequenced within a study of shared clonotypes between healthy human individuals. Researchers divided each subset's genomic DNA evenly across several immunoSEQ plates. Generated by immunoSEQ multiplex PCR, the TCRdb table keeps only in-frame clones and is missing some. Of around 2.1 million clones in the sample, under 95% were seen once. Overall study results and limits: What naive subsets generally showed was a larger estimated richness than memory subsets showed. Clonotypes that were shared across a few donors made up roughly 5% of naive CD4 clonotypes.

On this clone itself: The antigen is unknown.

CD45RO-negative, CCR7-positively selected cells formed the naive CD8 fraction, excluding terminally differentiated effector memory CD45RA+ cells. Caucasian adults living in Nashville, Tennessee, provided all samples. This CDR3 contains 12 residues. V was clipped by 7 bases and J by 3 bases; unmatched bases: 2. Germline loops: CDR1 WSHSY, CDR2 SAAADI. This receptor was taken from a young man in good health. Some clones in this sample may be carry-over from other donors' samples. Sequencing input: naive CD8+ T cells from PBMCs. J is TRBJ2-7 and V is TRBV10-2; 8 positions match TRBD1. The CDR3 DNA reads as TGCGCCAGCAAACAGGGGGTCTACGAGCAGTACTTC. This sequence encodes CASKQGVYEQYF.